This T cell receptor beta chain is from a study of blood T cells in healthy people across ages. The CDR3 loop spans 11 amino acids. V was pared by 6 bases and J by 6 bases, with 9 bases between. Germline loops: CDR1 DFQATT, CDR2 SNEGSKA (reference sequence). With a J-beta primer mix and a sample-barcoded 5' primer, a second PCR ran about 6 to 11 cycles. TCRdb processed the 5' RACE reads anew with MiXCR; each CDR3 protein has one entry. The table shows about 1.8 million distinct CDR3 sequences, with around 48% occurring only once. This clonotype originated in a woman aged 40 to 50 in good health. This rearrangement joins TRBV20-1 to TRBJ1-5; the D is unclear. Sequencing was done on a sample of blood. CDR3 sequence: CSAEEGQPQHF. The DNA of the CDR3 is TGCAGTGCAGAGGAGGGTCAGCCCCAGCATTTT.